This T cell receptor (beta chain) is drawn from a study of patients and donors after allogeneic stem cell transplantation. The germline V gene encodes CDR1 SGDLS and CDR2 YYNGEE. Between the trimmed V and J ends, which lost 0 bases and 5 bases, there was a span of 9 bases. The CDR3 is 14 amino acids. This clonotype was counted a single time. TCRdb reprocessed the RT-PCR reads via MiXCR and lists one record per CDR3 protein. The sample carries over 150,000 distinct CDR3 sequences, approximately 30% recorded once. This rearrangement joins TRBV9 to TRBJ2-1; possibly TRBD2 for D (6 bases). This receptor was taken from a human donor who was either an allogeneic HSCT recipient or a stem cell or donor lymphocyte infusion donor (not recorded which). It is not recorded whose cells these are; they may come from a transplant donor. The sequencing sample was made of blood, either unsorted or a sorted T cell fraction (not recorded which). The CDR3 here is CASSVVVADNEQFF. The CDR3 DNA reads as TGTGCCAGCAGCGTAGTGGTAGCGGACAATGAGCAGTTCTTC.